This T cell receptor (beta chain) was documented in a study of CD8 T cells in Susac syndrome. Regarding the study as a whole: The study acknowledged a relatively small number of individuals in its TCR sequencing and HLA analysis.

The CDR3 spans 16 residues. Trimming pared 1 base from V and 0 bases from J, leaving 7 bases between. The authors reverse transcribed roughly 0.5 to 1 ug RNA with random hexamers. Across 54 Vbeta and 13 Jbeta, immunoSEQ multiplex PCR amplified TCR beta CDR3. TCRdb processed the immunoSEQ multiplex PCR reads anew with MiXCR; each CDR3 protein has one entry. The data hold over 300,000 distinct CDR3 sequences, with around 92% observed a single time. For this clonotype: No antigen is known for it.

Sequencing targeted TCR beta in T cells from blood (CD8+ and CD4+). The multiple sclerosis control cohort comprised treatment-naive individuals presenting with stable or active relapsing-remitting disease. The genes are TRBV12-3 or TRBV12-4 and TRBJ2-6; D not resolved. The clonotype originates from a human donor with multiple sclerosis. Sequenced material: CD4+ T cells from PBMCs. The CDR3 protein is CASSLDRASGANVLTF. CDR3 sequence (DNA): TGTGCCAGCAGTTTAGACAGAGCCTCTGGGGCCAACGTCCTGACTTTC.